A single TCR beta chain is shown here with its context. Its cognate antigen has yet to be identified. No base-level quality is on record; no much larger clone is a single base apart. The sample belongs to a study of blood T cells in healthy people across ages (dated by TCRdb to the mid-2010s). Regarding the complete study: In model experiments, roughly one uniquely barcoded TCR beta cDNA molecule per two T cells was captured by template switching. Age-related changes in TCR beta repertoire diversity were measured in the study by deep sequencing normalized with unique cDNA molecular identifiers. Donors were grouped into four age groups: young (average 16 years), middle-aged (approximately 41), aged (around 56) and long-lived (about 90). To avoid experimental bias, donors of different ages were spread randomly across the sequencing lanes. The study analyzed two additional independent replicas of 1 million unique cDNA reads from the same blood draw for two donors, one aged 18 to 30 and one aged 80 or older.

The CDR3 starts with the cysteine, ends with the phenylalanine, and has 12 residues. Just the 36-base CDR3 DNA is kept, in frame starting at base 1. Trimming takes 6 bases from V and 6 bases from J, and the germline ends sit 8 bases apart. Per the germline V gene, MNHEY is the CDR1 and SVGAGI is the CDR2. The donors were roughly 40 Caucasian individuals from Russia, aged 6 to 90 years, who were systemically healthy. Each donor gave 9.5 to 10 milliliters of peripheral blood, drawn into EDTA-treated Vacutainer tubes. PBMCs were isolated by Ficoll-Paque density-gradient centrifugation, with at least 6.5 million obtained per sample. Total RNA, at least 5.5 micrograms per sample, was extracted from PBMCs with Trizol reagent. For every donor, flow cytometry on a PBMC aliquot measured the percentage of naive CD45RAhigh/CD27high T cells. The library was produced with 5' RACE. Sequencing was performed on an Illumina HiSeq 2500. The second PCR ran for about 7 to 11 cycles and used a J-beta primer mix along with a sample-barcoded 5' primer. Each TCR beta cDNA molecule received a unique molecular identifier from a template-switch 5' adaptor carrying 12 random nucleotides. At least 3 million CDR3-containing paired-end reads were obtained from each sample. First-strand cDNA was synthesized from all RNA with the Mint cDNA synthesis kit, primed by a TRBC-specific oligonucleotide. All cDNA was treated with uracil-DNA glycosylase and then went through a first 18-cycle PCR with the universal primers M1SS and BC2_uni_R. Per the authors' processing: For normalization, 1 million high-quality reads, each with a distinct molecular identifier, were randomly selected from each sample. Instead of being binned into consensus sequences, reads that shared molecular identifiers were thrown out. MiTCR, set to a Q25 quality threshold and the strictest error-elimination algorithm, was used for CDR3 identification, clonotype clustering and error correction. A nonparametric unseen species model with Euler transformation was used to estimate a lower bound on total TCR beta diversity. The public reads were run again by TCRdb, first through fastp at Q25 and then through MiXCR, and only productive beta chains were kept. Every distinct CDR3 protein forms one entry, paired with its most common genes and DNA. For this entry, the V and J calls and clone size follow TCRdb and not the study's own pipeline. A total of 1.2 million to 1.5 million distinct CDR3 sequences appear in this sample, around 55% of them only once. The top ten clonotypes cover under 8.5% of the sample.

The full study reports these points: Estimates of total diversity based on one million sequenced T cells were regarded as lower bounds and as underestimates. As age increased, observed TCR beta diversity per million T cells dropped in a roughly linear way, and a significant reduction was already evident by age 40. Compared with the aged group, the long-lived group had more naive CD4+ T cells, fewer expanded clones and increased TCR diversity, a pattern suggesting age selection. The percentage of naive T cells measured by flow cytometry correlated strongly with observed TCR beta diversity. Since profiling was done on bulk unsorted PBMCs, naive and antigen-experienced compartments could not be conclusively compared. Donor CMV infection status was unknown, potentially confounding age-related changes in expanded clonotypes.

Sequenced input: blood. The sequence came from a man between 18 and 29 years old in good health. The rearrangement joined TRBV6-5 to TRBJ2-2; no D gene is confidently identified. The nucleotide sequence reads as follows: TGTGCCAGCAGGCTGTTCCCCGGGGAGCTGTTTTTT. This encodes CASRLFPGELFF.